These T cell receptor beta chains were read from a single sample in a study of blood T cell repertoires in COVID-19. TCRdb's table, derived via immunoSEQ multiplex PCR, lists solely in-frame clones and lacks some. The table records more than 85,000 clones, roughly 80% of them present only once. Sequenced material: peripheral blood. These receptors all come from a woman of 80 years or more with acute or convalescent COVID-19. Each CDR3 is given with its conserved first and last residue. D genes are given only for firm matches. The size field is filled for only some rows; it gives once, few, many or a size class.

v_call,cdr3_length,d_call,j_call,clone_size,cdr3_nt,cdr3_aa
TRBV28,12,-,TRBJ1-2,-,TGTGCCGGTCTTACAGGGAAATACGGCTACACCTTC,CAGLTGKYGYTF
TRBV12-5,13,TRBD1,TRBJ2-4,-,TGTGCTAGTGGCTGGACAGGGTCGGACATTCAGTACTTC,CASGWTGSDIQYF
TRBV10-2,15,-,TRBJ2-2,-,TGCGCCAGCAGTGCCAGGGGCGCGAACACCGGGGAGCTGTTTTTT,CASSARGANTGELFF
TRBV5-5,13,-,TRBJ2-2,-,TGTGCCAGCAGGGAAGGGGGCACCGGGGAGCTGTTTTTT,CASREGGTGELFF
TRBV3-1/TRBV3-2,14,-,TRBJ1-1,-,TGTGCCAGCAGCGGGGGGGGGCTCAACACTGAAGCTTTCTTT,CASSGGGLNTEAFF
TRBV11-1,13,-,TRBJ1-2,-,TGTGCCAGCAGCGTTAACGCCGGGAATGGCTACACCTTC,CASSVNAGNGYTF
TRBV30,13,TRBD1,TRBJ1-1,once,TGTGCCTCGAACAGGGGCCGGAACACTGAAGCTTTCTTT,CASNRGRNTEAFF
TRBV10-3,12,-,TRBJ1-5,-,TGTGCCATCAGTGAGTCGAGTCAGCCCCAGCATTTT,CAISESSQPQHF
TRBV5-1,14,-,TRBJ2-6,once,TGCGCCACCGGACGGGACTCTGGGGCCAACGTCCTGACTTTC,CATGRDSGANVLTF
TRBV27,14,-,TRBJ2-4,-,TGTGCCAGCAGTTTAAGCAGGGATTTGGACATTCAGTACTTC,CASSLSRDLDIQYF
TRBV7-9,14,-,TRBJ1-2,-,TGTGCCAGCAAAATGGCGGGAGTCGACTATGGCTACACCTTC,CASKMAGVDYGYTF
TRBV7-7,13,-,TRBJ2-2,-,TGTGCCAGCAGCCCCCAGGGGATCGGGGAGCTGTTTTTT,CASSPQGIGELFF
TRBV7-2,15,TRBD2,TRBJ2-5,-,TGTGCCAGCAGCTTAGACGGGAGGGCCTGGGAGACCCAGTACTTC,CASSLDGRAWETQYF
TRBV4-2,16,TRBD2,TRBJ2-1,many,TGTGCCAGCAGCCAAGAGGGGGCGGGAGGGTCCCATGAGCAGTTCTTC,CASSQEGAGGSHEQFF
TRBV6-5,14,TRBD1,TRBJ1-4,-,TGTGCCAGCAGGCCGGGACAGGGGAACGAAAAACTGTTTTTT,CASRPGQGNEKLFF
TRBV29-1,18,TRBD2,TRBJ2-3,-,TGCAGCGTTGAAGGCCATGGGGTAGCGGGAGATTCGACAGATACGCAGTATTTT,CSVEGHGVAGDSTDTQYF
TRBV19,16,TRBD1,TRBJ1-1,-,TGTGCCAGCCGATCCTCAGGGGGCGCAGGGGAACCTGAAGCTTTCTTT,CASRSSGGAGEPEAFF
TRBV28,12,-,TRBJ2-1,once,TGTGCCAGCAGTGTCAGGGACAATGAGCAGTTCTTC,CASSVRDNEQFF
TRBV29-1,13,-,TRBJ1-2,-,TGCAGCGTATATACGGACAGCACATATGGCTACACCTTC,CSVYTDSTYGYTF
TRBV19,17,TRBD2,TRBJ2-5,-,TGTGCCAGTAGTATAGGAGCGGGAGGGCCCTTACGAGAGACCCAGTACTTC,CASSIGAGGPLRETQYF
TRBV18,16,TRBD2,TRBJ2-1,-,TGTGCCAGCTCACCACCTAGCGGGAGCCTGGGCAATGAGCAGTTCTTC,CASSPPSGSLGNEQFF
TRBV27,14,TRBD2,TRBJ2-7,-,TGTGCCAGCAGTTTATATCGCGGGGGTTACGAGCAGTACTTC,CASSLYRGGYEQYF
TRBV15,15,TRBD1,TRBJ1-2,few,TGTGCCACCAGCAGAGAGGGACAGGCAAGCTATGGCTACACCTTC,CATSREGQASYGYTF